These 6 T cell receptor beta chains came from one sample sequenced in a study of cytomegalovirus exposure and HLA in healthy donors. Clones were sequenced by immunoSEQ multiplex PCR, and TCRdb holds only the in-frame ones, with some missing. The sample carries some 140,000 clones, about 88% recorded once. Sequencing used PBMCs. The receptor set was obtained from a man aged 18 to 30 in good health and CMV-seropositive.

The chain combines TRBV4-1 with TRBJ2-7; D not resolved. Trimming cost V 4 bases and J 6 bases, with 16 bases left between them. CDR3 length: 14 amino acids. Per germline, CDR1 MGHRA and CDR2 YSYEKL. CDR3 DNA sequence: TGCGCCAGCAGCCCCGGAGAGATTTTCGCCGAGCAGTACTTC. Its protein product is CASSPGEIFAEQYF.

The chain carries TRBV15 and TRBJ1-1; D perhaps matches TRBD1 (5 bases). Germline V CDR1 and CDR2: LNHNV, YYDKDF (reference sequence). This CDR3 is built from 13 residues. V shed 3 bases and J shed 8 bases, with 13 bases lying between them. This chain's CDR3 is CATSRRDWREAFF. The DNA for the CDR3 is TGTGCCACCAGCAGGAGGGACTGGAGAGAAGCTTTCTTT.

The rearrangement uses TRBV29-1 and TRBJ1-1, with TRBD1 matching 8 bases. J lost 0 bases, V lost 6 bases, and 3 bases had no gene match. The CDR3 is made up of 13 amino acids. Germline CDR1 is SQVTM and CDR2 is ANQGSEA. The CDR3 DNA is TGCAGCGTATGGACAGGGTTGAACACTGAAGCTTTCTTT. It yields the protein CSVWTGLNTEAFF.

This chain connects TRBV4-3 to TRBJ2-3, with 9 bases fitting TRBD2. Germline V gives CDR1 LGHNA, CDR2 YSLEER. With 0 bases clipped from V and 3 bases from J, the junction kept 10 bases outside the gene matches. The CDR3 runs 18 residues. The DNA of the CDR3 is TGCGCCAGCAGCCAAGATTTTACGGCGGGGGGGCTTACAGATACGCAGTATTTT. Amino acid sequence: CASSQDFTAGGLTDTQYF.

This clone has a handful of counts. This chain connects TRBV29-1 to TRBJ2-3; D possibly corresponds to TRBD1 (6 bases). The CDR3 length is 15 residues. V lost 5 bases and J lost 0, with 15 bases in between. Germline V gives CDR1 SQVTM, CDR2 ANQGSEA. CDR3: CSVSRPDRSTDTQYF. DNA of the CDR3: TGCAGCGTTTCCCGCCCGGACAGAAGCACAGATACGCAGTATTTT.

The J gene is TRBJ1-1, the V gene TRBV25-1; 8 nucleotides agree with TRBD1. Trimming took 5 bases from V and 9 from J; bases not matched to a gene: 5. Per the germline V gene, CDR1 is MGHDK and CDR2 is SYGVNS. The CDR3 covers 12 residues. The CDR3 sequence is CASSFRQGKAFF. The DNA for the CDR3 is TGTGCCAGCAGTTTTCGACAGGGGAAAGCTTTCTTT.